This T cell receptor beta chain comes out of a study of blood T cell repertoires in COVID-19. Study-wide context: Acute and convalescent COVID-19 specimens originated in the United States, Italy and Spain. From T cells, B-cell-depleted T cells, or PBMCs came the material, which was cDNA or gDNA.

Germline lookup yields CDR1 PRHDT and CDR2 FYEKMQ (reference sequence). The CDR3 runs 14 residues. V dropped 5 bases and J dropped 9; count of bases not matched to a gene: 6. Authors' processing steps: Estimation of nucleated cell counts was performed using reference gene primer amplification. Clones were read by immunoSEQ multiplex PCR, and TCRdb kept only the in-frame ones, dropping some. D and trimming were read from the DNA, whereas the V and J calls and clone size are those reported in that table. The profile shows about 200,000 clones, approximately 87% of them singletons. This sequence joins TRBV13 and TRBJ1-6, with 8 bases identical to TRBD1. The origin of this receptor is a woman aged 65 to 85 with acute or convalescent COVID-19. The material sequenced was peripheral blood. CDR3 loop: CASSTSGTGSPLHF. The CDR3, as DNA: TGTGCCAGCAGCACCTCCGGGACAGGTTCACCCCTCCACTTT.